The 25 T cell receptor beta chains in this list originate from one sample, sequenced in a study of identical twins. TCRdb ran MiXCR on the 5' RACE reads and lists one entry per CDR3 protein. The sample contains 600,000 to 850,000 distinct CDR3 sequences, about 18% of which appear only once. This sample also appeared in a second study, on T cells expressing NK-cell markers.

Material: PBMCs. All receptors derive from a woman younger than 30 in good health.

This clonotype came up many times. The genes are TRBV9 and TRBJ2-7; 7 bases are a match to TRBD1. After removal of 0 bases from V and 3 bases from J, the junction contained 9 bases not matched to a gene. CDR3 length: 16 amino acids. Germline-derived CDR1 and CDR2 are SGDLS and YYNGEE. The DNA of the CDR3 is TGTGCCAGCAGCGTAGGGTCTGGACAGGACTTCTACGAGCAGTACTTC. Translated, it gives CASSVGSGQDFYEQYF.

CDR3 loop: CASSVNRQETQYF. The CDR3 DNA reads TGTGCCAGCAGCGTCAACCGGCAAGAGACCCAGTACTTC. V and J are TRBV9 and TRBJ2-5; D not certain. Germline V CDR1 and CDR2: SGDLS, YYNGEE. This CDR3 has 13 residues. V lost 2 bases, J lost 2 bases, and 7 bases lay in between.

The rearrangement uses TRBV4-3 and TRBJ2-5; 8 positions agree with TRBD2. V dropped 0 bases and J dropped 0; count of bases not matched to a gene: 6. CDR1 is LGHNA, CDR2 YSLEER, per germline. The CDR3 runs 17 residues. CDR3 DNA: TGCGCCAGCAGCCAAGATATTGGGACTAGATACCAAGAGACCCAGTACTTC. As protein: CASSQDIGTRYQETQYF.

The rearrangement joins TRBV4-1 to TRBJ2-5; TRBD2 agrees at 14 bases. The CDR3 spans 15 residues. V lost 6 bases to trimming and J lost 3 bases; unmatched junction nucleotides: 3. Germline V gene data show CDR1 as MGHRA and CDR2 as YSYEKL. CDR3 nucleotides: TGCGCCAGCAGACTGGGACTAGCGGGGGAAGAGACCCAGTACTTC. Translated, it gives CASRLGLAGEETQYF.

This sequence joins TRBV12-3 or TRBV12-4 and TRBJ2-1; TRBD1 agrees at 7 bases. This CDR3 spans 16 amino acids. V dropped 6 bases and J dropped 5; count of bases not matched to a gene: 13. The CDR3 spells CASSPRPGGNNNEQFF. The CDR3 DNA reads as TGTGCCAGCAGCCCCCGACCAGGGGGAAACAACAATGAGCAGTTCTTC.

V is TRBV20-1 and J is TRBJ1-2, with D tentatively TRBD1 (5 bases). The CDR3 is made up of 11 amino acids. Germline loops: CDR1 DFQATT, CDR2 SNEGSKA (reference sequence). As DNA, the CDR3 is TGCACCGCAGGGCAGAACTATGGCTACACCTTC. Residues: CTAGQNYGYTF.

There are a few counts of this clonotype. This chain uses TRBV7-9 with TRBJ2-1; weak D call: TRBD1 (5 bases). The CDR3 contains 15 residues. With 0 bases removed from V and 10 bases from J, the gap between germline ends came to 16 bases. Germline CDR1 SEHNR, CDR2 FQNEAQ (reference sequence). CDR3 sequence: CASSLAQAGMKEQFF. In DNA, the CDR3 is TGTGCCAGCAGCTTAGCGCAGGCAGGGATGAAAGAGCAGTTCTTC.

The chain uses TRBV6-2 or TRBV6-3 and TRBJ2-7; D gene unclear. This CDR3 comprises 12 residues. With 8 bases removed from V and 10 bases from J, the gap between germline ends came to 18 bases. Germline assignment: CDR1 MNHEY and CDR2 SVGEGT. CDR3 in DNA: TGTGCCAGCTCAGTAAATCCAAGCTTTCAGTACTTC. Amino acids: CASSVNPSFQYF.

This clonotype was counted between two and nine times. The gene calls are TRBV15 and TRBJ2-3; TRBD1 agrees at 9 bases. The CDR3 is 14 residues long. Trimming took 3 bases from V and 12 from J; bases not matched to a gene: 10. Looked up from germline, CDR1 is LNHNV and CDR2 is YYDKDF (reference sequence). The CDR3 region is CATSSTALGQGQYF. CDR3 DNA sequence: TGTGCCACCAGCAGTACGGCGTTGGGACAGGGTCAGTATTTT.

The J gene is TRBJ2-7, the V gene TRBV7-2; tentative D call: TRBD1 (6 bases). With 4 bases removed from V and 1 base from J, the gap between germline ends came to 14 bases. The CDR3 is 15 amino acids. Germline CDR1 SGHTA, CDR2 FQGNSA. The CDR3 sequence is CASSYRDTTSYEQYF. CDR3 nucleotide sequence: TGTGCCAGCAGCTATCGGGACACTACGTCCTACGAGCAGTACTTC.

This clonotype was observed a few times. This rearrangement joins TRBV4-3 to TRBJ2-1; no clear D gene. From germline, CDR1 is LGHNA and CDR2 YSLEER. CDR3 length equals 20 residues. V lost 3 bases and J 2 bases, leaving 26 bases between the germline ends. The CDR3 DNA reads TGCGCCAGCAGCCAGCCCGTACTGCCCGGACGGCTGGATCCCTACAATGAGCAGTTCTTC. It codes for CASSQPVLPGRLDPYNEQFF.

This chain connects TRBV5-1 to TRBJ1-1, with 8 bases lining up with TRBD1. From germline, CDR1 is SGHRS and CDR2 YFSETQ. The CDR3 is 15 residues long. J gave up 1 base and V 3 bases, and 5 bases lay outside the gene matches. This chain's CDR3 is CASSSGQVGNTEAFF. The CDR3 nucleotides read TGCGCCAGCAGCTCGGGACAGGTTGGGAACACTGAAGCTTTCTTT.

This chain joins TRBV7-9 and TRBJ2-3; perhaps TRBD2 as D (7 bases). CDR3 length: 16 amino acids. Per germline, CDR1 SEHNR and CDR2 FQNEAQ (reference sequence). Trimming stripped 3 bases from V and 3 bases from J, with 16 bases between. CDR3 in amino acids: CASSFWGGLGTDTQYF. Written as DNA, the CDR3 is TGTGCCAGCAGCTTCTGGGGGGGCCTAGGAACAGATACGCAGTATTTT.

This chain connects TRBV10-2 to TRBJ1-1; 7 bases line up with TRBD1. This CDR3 is 15 amino acids long. From germline, CDR1 is WSHSY and CDR2 SAAADI. Trimming cost V 2 bases and J 0 bases; bases outside gene matches: 3. DNA of the CDR3: TGCGCCAGCAGTGAGCGGACAGGCGTGAACACTGAAGCTTTCTTT. It yields the protein CASSERTGVNTEAFF.

This clonotype showed up many times. The rearrangement uses TRBV12-3 or TRBV12-4 and TRBJ1-2; D is undetermined. V lost 6 bases and J 4 bases, leaving 18 bases between the germline ends. This CDR3 comprises 15 residues. CDR3 sequence reads: CASSPYIGVAYGYTF. The CDR3 DNA reads TGTGCCAGCAGCCCGTATATTGGGGTGGCCTATGGCTACACCTTC.

This clonotype was counted only a few times. The rearrangement joins TRBV7-2 to TRBJ2-5, with D perhaps TRBD2 (6 bases). The CDR3 covers 15 residues. Trimming removed 2 bases from V and 6 bases from J, with 16 bases in between. Germline CDR1 is SGHTA and CDR2 is FQGNSA. The CDR3 protein is CASSLSVGGRKTQYF. In nucleotides, the CDR3 is TGTGCCAGCAGCTTAAGTGTCGGAGGGAGGAAGACCCAGTACTTC.

Points on this clonotype: At one boundary the junction diverges from the germline segment, which might be a read error. This sequence joins TRBV20-1 and TRBJ2-1; a weak D match, TRBD2 (7 bases). The germline CDR1 and CDR2 sequences are DFQATT and SNEGSKA (reference sequence). The CDR3 sequence is 12 residues long. The CDR3 sequence: CSARVGGLSQLF. The CDR3, as DNA: TGCAGTGCTAGAGTGGGGGGGCTAAGCCAACTCTTC.

J is TRBJ1-2 and V is TRBV12-3 or TRBV12-4; no reliable D call. This CDR3 is built from 13 residues. Trimming left V 5 bases short and J 4 bases short, with 11 bases between. CDR3 region: CASSPHTPYGYTF. For the CDR3, the DNA is TGTGCCAGCAGTCCACATACCCCCTATGGCTACACCTTC.

The J gene is TRBJ2-1, the V gene TRBV25-1; 8 bases are shared with TRBD2. The CDR3 extends over 15 amino acids. CDR1 is MGHDK, CDR2 SYGVNS, per germline. The J segment lost 3 bases and the V segment lost 6 bases, leaving 7 bases of the junction unmatched. In DNA, the CDR3 is TGTGCCAGCAGCGGGGGGGGACTAAACTACAATGAGCAGTTCTTC. Protein sequence: CASSGGGLNYNEQFF. Full variable domain (rest looked up from reference TRBV25-1 and TRBJ2-1): EADIYQTPRYLVIGTGKKITLECSQTMGHDKMYWYQQDPGMELHLIHYSYGVNSTEKGDLSSESTVSRIRTEHFPLTLESARPSHTSQYLCASSGGGLNYNEQFFGPGTRLTVL.

This clonotype was counted a few times. The rearrangement uses TRBV5-1 and TRBJ2-1, with 10 bases fitting TRBD1. The germline V gene encodes CDR1 SGHRS and CDR2 YFSETQ. This CDR3 is built from 15 residues. V was pared by 0 bases and J by 9 bases, with 6 bases of the junction left unmatched. The CDR3 region is CASSLEGQGLGEQFF. As DNA, the CDR3 is TGCGCCAGCAGCTTGGAGGGACAGGGGTTGGGTGAGCAGTTCTTC. The entire variable domain, with the rest obtained from reference TRBV5-1 and TRBJ2-1, is as follows: KAGVTQTPRYLIKTRGQQVTLSCSPISGHRSVSWYQQTPGQGLQFLFEYFSETQRNKGNFPGRFSGRQFSNSRSEMNVSTLELGDSALYLCASSLEGQGLGEQFFGPGTRLTVL.

This clonotype has a handful of counts. This chain joins TRBV12-3 or TRBV12-4 and TRBJ2-7, with 9 bases identical to TRBD2. The CDR3 has 19 amino acids. Trimming cost V 3 bases and J 2 bases; bases outside gene matches: 17. DNA for the CDR3: TGTGCCAGCAGTTTTTATTGGCGGGAGGGCTCCATCGATGCCTACGAGCAGTACTTC. Amino acid sequence: CASSFYWREGSIDAYEQYF.

This clonotype has more than one count but fewer than ten. The rearrangement uses TRBV18 and TRBJ2-7; possibly TRBD2 for D (5 bases). V was cut by 4 bases and J by 0 bases, with 13 bases left in between. CDR1 and CDR2 from the germline V gene are KGHSH and LQKENI. CDR3 length: 15 residues. The CDR3, as DNA: TGTGCCAGCTCACAAAACCATCTAGCCTCCTACGAGCAGTACTTC. Amino acid sequence: CASSQNHLASYEQYF.

The rearrangement joins TRBV11-2 to TRBJ2-5, with 9 nucleotides matching TRBD2. The germline gives CDR1 SGHAT, CDR2 FQNNGV. The trim removed 5 bases at V and 1 base at J, leaving 11 bases unmatched. The CDR3 consists of 17 residues. The CDR3 bases are TGTGCCAGCAGCCTTGCCAGTAGCGGGAGCTCCCAAGAGACCCAGTACTTC. Translating it yields CASSLASSGSSQETQYF.

CDR3 in DNA: TGCAGTGCTCGGATAGCGGGGTACTACGAGCAGTACTTC. This sequence encodes CSARIAGYYEQYF. The gene calls are TRBV20-1 and TRBJ2-7; 8 bases are a match to TRBD2. CDR3 length: 13 residues. V lost 5 bases and J lost 3; bases outside the gene matches: 6. The germline V gene encodes CDR1 DFQATT and CDR2 SNEGSKA (reference sequence).

This clonotype showed up many times. The chain links TRBV12-3 or TRBV12-4 to TRBJ1-2; no clear D gene. Deletions cut 6 bases from V and 0 bases from J, with 8 bases between. The CDR3 is 13 residues long. The CDR3 loop is CASSPHTNYGYTF. CDR3 DNA sequence: TGTGCCAGCAGCCCTCATACTAACTATGGCTACACCTTC.